These T cell receptor beta chains were read from a single sample in a study of cytomegalovirus exposure and HLA in healthy donors. Generated by immunoSEQ multiplex PCR, the TCRdb table keeps only in-frame clones and is missing some. The table has around 240,000 clones, roughly 87% seen once. Sequenced: PBMCs. The receptors come from a woman aged 40 to 50 in good health and CMV-seropositive. The CDR3 runs from the conserved cysteine through the conserved F or W. The D gene is left open where the match is weak. Size is omitted from some rows. Given values are once, few, many or a class for expanded clones.

V gene	D gene	J gene	clone size	CDR3 DNA	CDR3 protein
TRBV4-1	-	TRBJ2-3	-	TGCGCCAGCAGCTTAACAGATACGCAGTATTTT	CASSLTDTQYF
TRBV9	-	TRBJ2-7	-	TGTGCCAGCAGCGTGGAACCGGGACCGAAAAGCGGGCGATACGAGCAGTACTTC	CASSVEPGPKSGRYEQYF
TRBV5-1	-	TRBJ2-7	-	TGCGCCAGCAGCACTCGAGGCAAGTCAAGCTCCTACGAGCAGTACTTC	CASSTRGKSSSYEQYF
TRBV7-9	TRBD1	TRBJ1-5	-	TGTGCCAGCAGCTCAACAACCTTCCAGGGGGCCTATAGCAATCAGCCCCAGCATTTT	CASSSTTFQGAYSNQPQHF
TRBV2	TRBD1	TRBJ2-3	-	TGTGCCAGCCGCCGGGACAGGGGGCCAGATACGCAGTATTTT	CASRRDRGPDTQYF
TRBV11-2	-	TRBJ1-1	-	TGTGCCAGCAGCTCCCCTACTAGACAACGCTTT	CASSSPTRQRF
TRBV5-6	-	TRBJ1-1	-	TGTGCCAGCAGCTTGGTGGCTTCGCCTCGGGACTTT	CASSLVASPRDF
TRBV13	TRBD2	TRBJ2-7	-	TGTGCCAGCAGCTTAGCGGGAGGGCGTAGCGAGCAGTACTTC	CASSLAGGRSEQYF
TRBV19	TRBD1	TRBJ1-4	-	TGTGCCAGTAGGACCCTGGGACAGGGAGCAAATGAAAAACTGTTTTTT	CASRTLGQGANEKLFF
TRBV19	-	TRBJ1-5	once	TGTGCCAGTAGTATCATGGACAGTTATCAGCCCCAGCATTTT	CASSIMDSYQPQHF
TRBV4-1	-	TRBJ2-7	-	TGCGCCAGCAGCCATCAGGGGATCCGATCCTACGAGCAGTACTTC	CASSHQGIRSYEQYF
TRBV25-1	TRBD1	TRBJ1-2	few	TGTGCCAGCAACTCCGACAGGGACTATGGCTACACCTTC	CASNSDRDYGYTF
TRBV7-2	-	TRBJ2-2	-	TGTGCCAGCAGCTCCATACTGGACACCGGGGAGCTGTTTTTT	CASSSILDTGELFF
TRBV7-8	-	TRBJ2-3	-	TGTGCCAGCAGCCCCGTCGATACGCAGTATTTT	CASSPVDTQYF
TRBV5-1	-	TRBJ1-2	-	TGCGCCAGCAGCCTGGATGGGGGCAAGGGTGGCTACACCTTC	CASSLDGGKGGYTF
TRBV29-1	-	TRBJ2-7	-	TGCAGCGTTGTGACAGGAGAAGAGTCCTACGAGCAGTACTTC	CSVVTGEESYEQYF
TRBV7-2	-	TRBJ1-2	-	TGTGCCAGCAGCCCCGGACACGGAGGGTATGGCTACACCTTC	CASSPGHGGYGYTF
TRBV19	TRBD1	TRBJ1-5	-	TGTGCCAGTAGTATCCGGGGACAGGGTCAGCCCCAGCATTTT	CASSIRGQGQPQHF
TRBV7-9	-	TRBJ2-1	-	TGTGCCAGCAGCTTAGCGGGGAGGATCGATGAGCAGTTCTTC	CASSLAGRIDEQFF
TRBV25-1	TRBD1	TRBJ1-2	-	TGTGCCAGCAGTGACAGGGGGCTCTATGGCTACACCTTC	CASSDRGLYGYTF
TRBV7-9	-	TRBJ1-6	-	TGTGCCAGCAGCTTAAGGGAGATAGCTTCACCCCTCCACTTT	CASSLREIASPLHF
TRBV5-3	-	TRBJ1-3	-	TGTGCCAGAAGCTTGTTCGGGAAGGGTGGAAACACCATATATTTT	CARSLFGKGGNTIYF
TRBV10-3	TRBD2	TRBJ2-3	-	TGTGCCATCAGGACCGGACTAGCGGGTCGAACAGATACGCAGTATTTT	CAIRTGLAGRTDTQYF
TRBV5-1	-	TRBJ1-2	once	TGCGCCAGCAGCTCCTCCCCAGGGGACGATGGCTACACCTTC	CASSSSPGDDGYTF
TRBV2	-	TRBJ1-1	-	TGTGCCAGCCTAAGGGGGAACACTGAAGCTTTCTTT	CASLRGNTEAFF
TRBV19	TRBD1	TRBJ1-4	-	TGTGCCAGTAGTCGAGTACGACAGGGGGCCCAGGAAAAACTGTTTTTT	CASSRVRQGAQEKLFF
TRBV7-9	TRBD1	TRBJ1-4	-	TGTGCCAGCAGCTTGGCGGGGACAGCGTTAGAAAAACTGTTTTTT	CASSLAGTALEKLFF
TRBV5-1	-	TRBJ1-2	-	TGCGCCAGCAGCTCACAGGGTAGCGGCTACACCTTC	CASSSQGSGYTF